These T cell receptor beta chains were read from a single sample in a study of shared clonotypes between healthy human individuals. The method was immunoSEQ multiplex PCR; TCRdb's version includes in-frame clones alone and lacks a portion of them. The sample has some 550,000 clones; less than 98% are singletons. The sequenced material came from naive CD4+ T cells sorted from blood. These receptors originate from a woman aged 25 to 39 in good health. Each CDR3 is given with its conserved first and last residue. The order of the fields is J gene, CDR3 length, V gene, D gene, CDR3 protein, CDR3 DNA. A D gene is named only where the DNA matches it firmly.

TRBJ2-7 | 13 | TRBV6-5 | TRBD1 | CAIKDRGRHEQYF | TGTGCCATCAAAGACAGGGGAAGGCACGAGCAGTACTTC
TRBJ2-7 | 13 | TRBV5-4 | - | CASSPQNRNEQYF | TGTGCCAGCAGCCCACAAAACAGGAATGAGCAGTACTTC
TRBJ2-7 | 12 | TRBV29-1 | - | CSVGTHSYEQYF | TGCAGCGTAGGGACACACTCCTACGAGCAGTACTTC
TRBJ1-1 | 12 | TRBV18 | - | CASSPAVSEAFF | TGTGCCAGCTCACCAGCGGTCTCTGAAGCTTTCTTT
TRBJ2-1 | 18 | TRBV27 | TRBD2 | CASSHLGESLAGLVEQFF | TGTGCCAGCAGCCACCTTGGCGAGTCTCTAGCGGGATTGGTCGAGCAGTTCTTC
TRBJ2-3 | 17 | TRBV7-9 | TRBD2 | CASSLPPSGTYTDTQYF | TGTGCCAGCAGCTTACCCCCTAGCGGGACTTACACAGATACGCAGTATTTT
TRBJ2-2 | 12 | TRBV10-1 | - | CASSLYGGELFF | TGCGCCAGCAGTTTGTACGGTGGGGAGCTGTTTTTT
TRBJ2-7 | 14 | TRBV5-1 | - | CASSLGGRLHEQYF | TGCGCCAGCAGCTTGGGGGGCAGGCTGCACGAGCAGTACTTC
TRBJ2-1 | 19 | TRBV4-1 | - | CASSQETTGGLAGRPEQFF | TGCGCCAGCAGCCAAGAAACGACAGGGGGGCTAGCGGGGCGACCTGAGCAGTTCTTC
TRBJ2-2 | 15 | TRBV5-1 | - | CASSRQDTNTGELFF | TGCGCCAGCAGTCGACAGGATACGAACACCGGGGAGCTGTTTTTT
TRBJ2-7 | 14 | TRBV10-1 | - | CASSESPATYEQYF | TGCGCCAGCAGTGAGTCACCAGCCACCTACGAGCAGTACTTC